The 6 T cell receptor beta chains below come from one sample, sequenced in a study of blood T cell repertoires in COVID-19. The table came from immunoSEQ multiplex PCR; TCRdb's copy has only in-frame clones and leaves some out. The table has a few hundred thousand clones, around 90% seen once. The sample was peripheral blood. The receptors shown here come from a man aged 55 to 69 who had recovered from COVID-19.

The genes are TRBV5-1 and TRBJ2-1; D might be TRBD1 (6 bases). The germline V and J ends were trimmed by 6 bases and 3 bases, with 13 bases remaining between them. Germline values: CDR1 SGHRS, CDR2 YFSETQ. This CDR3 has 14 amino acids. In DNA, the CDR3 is TGCGCCAGCATGCCGGACAGATTCTACAATGAGCAGTTCTTC. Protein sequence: CASMPDRFYNEQFF.

The CDR3 nucleotides are TGTGCCAGTAGGATGGACAGCCAAGAGACCCAGTACTTC. As protein: CASRMDSQETQYF. The chain carries TRBV19 and TRBJ2-5, with D perhaps TRBD1 (6 bases). V lost 6 bases to trimming and J lost 1 base, with 9 bases between them. Germline loops: CDR1 LNHDA, CDR2 SQIVND (reference sequence). This CDR3 region has 13 residues.

CDR3: CAISDNGGGDGETQYF. The CDR3 bases are TGTGCCATCAGTGATAATGGCGGGGGTGATGGGGAGACCCAGTACTTC. The chain carries TRBV10-3 and TRBJ2-5; the match to TRBD2 covers 7 bases. Trimming cost V 3 bases and J 5 bases; bases outside gene matches: 12. Germline CDR1 ENHRY, CDR2 SYGVKD. The CDR3 has 16 residues.

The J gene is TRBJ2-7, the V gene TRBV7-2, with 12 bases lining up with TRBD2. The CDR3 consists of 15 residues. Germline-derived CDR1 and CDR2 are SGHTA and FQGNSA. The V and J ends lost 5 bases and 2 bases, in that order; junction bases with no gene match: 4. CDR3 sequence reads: CASSVLAGGPYEQYF. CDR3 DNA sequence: TGTGCCAGCAGCGTACTAGCGGGGGGCCCCTACGAGCAGTACTTC. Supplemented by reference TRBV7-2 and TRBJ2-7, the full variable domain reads GAGVSQSPSNKVTEKGKDVELRCDPISGHTALYWYRQSLGQGLEFLIYFQGNSAPDKSGLPSDRFSAERTGGSVSTLTIQRTQQEDSAVYLCASSVLAGGPYEQYFGPGTRLTVT.

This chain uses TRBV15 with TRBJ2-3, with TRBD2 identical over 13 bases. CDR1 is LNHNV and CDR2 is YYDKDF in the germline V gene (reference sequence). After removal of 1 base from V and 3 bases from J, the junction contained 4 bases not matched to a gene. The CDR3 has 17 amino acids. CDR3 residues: CATSRGELAGGTDTQYF. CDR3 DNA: TGTGCCACCAGCAGAGGGGAACTAGCGGGGGGGACAGATACGCAGTATTTT.

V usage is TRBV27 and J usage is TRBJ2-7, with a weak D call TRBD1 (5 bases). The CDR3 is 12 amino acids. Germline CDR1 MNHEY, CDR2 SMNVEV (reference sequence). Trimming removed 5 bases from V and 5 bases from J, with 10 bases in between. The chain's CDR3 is CASSTGLHEQYF. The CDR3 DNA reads TGTGCCAGCAGTACAGGTCTCCACGAGCAGTACTTC.